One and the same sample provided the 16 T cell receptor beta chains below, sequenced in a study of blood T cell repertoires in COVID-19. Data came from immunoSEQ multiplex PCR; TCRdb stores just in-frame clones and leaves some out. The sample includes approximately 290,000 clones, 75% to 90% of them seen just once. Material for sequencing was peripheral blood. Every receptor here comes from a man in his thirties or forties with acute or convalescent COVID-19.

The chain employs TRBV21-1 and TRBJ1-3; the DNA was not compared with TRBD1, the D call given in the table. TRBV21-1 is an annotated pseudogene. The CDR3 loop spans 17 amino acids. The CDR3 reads CASSQPLGQISGNTIYF. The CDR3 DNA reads TGTGCCAGCTCCCAACCCCTAGGACAGATCTCTGGAAACACCATATATTTT.

DNA of the CDR3: TGTGCCAGCAGTTTAAGGGGGCAAGGCCAAGAGACCCAGTACTTC. It specifies CASSLRGQGQETQYF. This chain connects TRBV27 to TRBJ2-5, with 7 bases fitting TRBD1. The CDR3 covers 15 residues. After removal of 2 bases from V and 1 base from J, the junction contained 4 bases not matched to a gene. The germline CDR1 and CDR2 sequences are MNHEY and SMNVEV (reference sequence).

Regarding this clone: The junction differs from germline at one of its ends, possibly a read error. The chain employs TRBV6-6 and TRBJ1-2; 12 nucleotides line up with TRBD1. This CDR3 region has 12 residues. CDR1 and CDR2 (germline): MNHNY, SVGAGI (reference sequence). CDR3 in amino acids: CASSSTGTGGYF. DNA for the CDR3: TGTGCCAGCAGCTCAACCGGGACAGGGGGCTACTTC.

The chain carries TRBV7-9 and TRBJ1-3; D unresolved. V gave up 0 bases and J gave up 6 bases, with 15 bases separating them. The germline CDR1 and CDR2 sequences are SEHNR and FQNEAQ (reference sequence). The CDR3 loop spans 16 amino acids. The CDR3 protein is CASSLALADPENTIYF. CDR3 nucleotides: TGTGCCAGCAGCTTAGCGCTAGCAGACCCGGAAAACACCATATATTTT. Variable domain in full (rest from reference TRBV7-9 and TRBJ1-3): DTGVSQNPRHKITKRGQNVTFRCDPISEHNRLYWYRQTLGQGPEFLTYFQNEAQLEKSRLLSDRFSAERPKGSFSTLEIQRTEQGDSAMYLCASSLALADPENTIYFGEGSWLTVV.

The CDR3 is CASSFSVGQGTDQPQHF. The CDR3 nucleotides read TGTGCCAGCAGTTTTTCCGTCGGACAGGGCACGGATCAGCCCCAGCATTTT. The rearrangement uses TRBV27 and TRBJ1-5, with 8 bases lining up with TRBD1. V shed 3 bases and J 5 bases; nucleotides not matched to a gene: 12. The CDR3 covers 17 residues. CDR1 is MNHEY and CDR2 is SMNVEV in the germline V gene (reference sequence).

CDR3 nucleotide sequence: TGTGCCAGAAGCCTGGACAGCGGGGAGCTGTTTTTT. Its translation is CARSLDSGELFF. This chain connects TRBV5-3 to TRBJ2-2; TRBD1 might be the D (6 bases). TRBV5-3 is designated an ORF whose function remains uncertain. V lost 4 bases and J lost 7, with 8 bases in between. This CDR3 region has 12 residues.

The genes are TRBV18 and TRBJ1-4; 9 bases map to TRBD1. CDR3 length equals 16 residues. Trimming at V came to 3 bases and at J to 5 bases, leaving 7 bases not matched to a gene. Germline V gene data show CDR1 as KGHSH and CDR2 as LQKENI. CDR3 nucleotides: TGTGCCAGCTCACCCGAAACCGGGACAGGGAATGAAAAACTGTTTTTT. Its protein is CASSPETGTGNEKLFF.

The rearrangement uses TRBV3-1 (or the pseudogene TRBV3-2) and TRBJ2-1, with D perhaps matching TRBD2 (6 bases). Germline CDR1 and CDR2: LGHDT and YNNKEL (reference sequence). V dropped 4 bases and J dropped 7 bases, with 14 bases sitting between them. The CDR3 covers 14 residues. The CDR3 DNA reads TGTGCCAGCAGCCGTGGACTACCAACAAATGAGCAGTTCTTC. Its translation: CASSRGLPTNEQFF.

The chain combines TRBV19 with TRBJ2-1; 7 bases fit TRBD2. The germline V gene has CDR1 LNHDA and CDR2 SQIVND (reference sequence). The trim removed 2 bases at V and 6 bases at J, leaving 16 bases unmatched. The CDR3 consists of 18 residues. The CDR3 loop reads CASSISGRGVRNSNEQFF. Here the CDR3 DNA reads TGTGCCAGTAGTATATCGGGGAGGGGAGTTCGGAATAGCAATGAGCAGTTCTTC.

In DNA form, the CDR3 reads TGTGCCAGCAGTTTAAGACCCCCCCAGAGGGCCGGGGCCAACGTCCTGACTTTC. It encodes CASSLRPPQRAGANVLTF. The genes are TRBV28 and TRBJ2-6, with D perhaps TRBD2 (5 bases). The V end was cut by 2 bases, the J end by 4 bases, with 18 bases between. The germline V gene has CDR1 MDHEN and CDR2 SYDVKM. The CDR3 extends over 18 amino acids. Variable domain in full (rest from reference TRBV28 and TRBJ2-6): DVKVTQSSRYLVKRTGEKVFLECVQDMDHENMFWYRQDPGLGLRLIYFSYDVKMKEKGDIPEGYSVSREKKERFSLILESASTNQTSMYLCASSLRPPQRAGANVLTFGAGSRLTVL.

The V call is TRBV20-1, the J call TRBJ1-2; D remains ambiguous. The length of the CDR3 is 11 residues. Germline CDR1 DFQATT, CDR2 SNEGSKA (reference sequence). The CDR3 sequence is CRSLALGGYTF. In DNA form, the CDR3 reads TGCAGGTCGTTGGCGCTCGGGGGCTACACCTTC.

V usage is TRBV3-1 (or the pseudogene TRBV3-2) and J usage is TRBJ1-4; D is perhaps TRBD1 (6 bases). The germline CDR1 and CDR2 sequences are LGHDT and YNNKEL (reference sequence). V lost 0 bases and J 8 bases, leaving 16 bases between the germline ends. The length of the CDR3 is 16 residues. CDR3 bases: TGTGCCAGCAGCCAAGACAAGGTCAGGGGAAGAGAAAAACTGTTTTTT. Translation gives CASSQDKVRGREKLFF.

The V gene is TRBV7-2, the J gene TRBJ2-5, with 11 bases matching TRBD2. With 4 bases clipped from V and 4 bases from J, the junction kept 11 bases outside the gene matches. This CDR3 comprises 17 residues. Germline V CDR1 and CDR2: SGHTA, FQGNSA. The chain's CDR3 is CASSYLITSGGVETQYF. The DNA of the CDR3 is TGTGCCAGCAGCTACCTGATAACTAGCGGGGGTGTAGAGACCCAGTACTTC.

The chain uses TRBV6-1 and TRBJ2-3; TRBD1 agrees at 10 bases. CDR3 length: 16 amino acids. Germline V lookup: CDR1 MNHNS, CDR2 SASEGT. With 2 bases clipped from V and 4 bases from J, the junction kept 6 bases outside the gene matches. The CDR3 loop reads CASSEPGTGVSDTQYF. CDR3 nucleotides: TGTGCCAGCAGTGAACCCGGGACAGGGGTGTCAGATACGCAGTATTTT.

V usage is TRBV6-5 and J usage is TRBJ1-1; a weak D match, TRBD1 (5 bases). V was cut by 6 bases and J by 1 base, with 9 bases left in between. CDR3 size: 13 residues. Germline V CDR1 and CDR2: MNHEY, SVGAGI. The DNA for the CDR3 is TGTGCCAGCAGCGACAGACCGAACACTGAAGCTTTCTTT. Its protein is CASSDRPNTEAFF.

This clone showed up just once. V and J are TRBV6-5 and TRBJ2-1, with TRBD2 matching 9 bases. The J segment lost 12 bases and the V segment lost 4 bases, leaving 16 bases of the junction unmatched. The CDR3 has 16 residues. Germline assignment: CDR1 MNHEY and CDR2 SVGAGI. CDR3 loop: CASSLSASGISRGQFF. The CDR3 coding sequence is TGTGCCAGCAGTTTATCTGCTAGCGGGATATCGCGGGGGCAGTTCTTC.